The following is a T cell receptor beta chain sequence with its context. Its antigen is still unknown. No quality values exist for individual bases; no much larger clone is one base distant. This CDR3 is also generated by other DNA sequences in the sample. Collaborating institutions collected whole blood in K2EDTA tubes following their own protocols. For TCRbeta analysis, collaborators shipped samples in one of three forms: frozen whole blood, isolated PBMCs, or DNA extracted from either of those sample types. Reading the germline V gene (reference sequence) gives CDR1 MNHEY and CDR2 SMNVEV. V is clipped by 5 bases and J by 4 bases, and the sequence between their germline boundaries is 11 bases long. From cysteine to phenylalanine, the CDR3 is 13 amino acids long. The entry retains the CDR3 DNA only, 39 bases that are in frame from base 1. This entry comes from a study of blood T cell repertoires in COVID-19 (dated by TCRdb to the early 2020s). At the level of the whole study: The collaborator samples originated in the United States, Italy and Spain and spanned the acute and convalescent phases of COVID-19. The material from the prospective study consisted of cDNA or gDNA derived from T cells, B-cell-depleted T cells, or PBMCs. Subjects who had been exposed to COVID-19, were actively infected with it, or had recovered from it provided the deeply sampled blood TCRbeta repertoires that made up the dataset. The repertoires were made available in a free public database intended to serve as a resource for research on the immune response to SARS-CoV-2. Samples were obtained from the ongoing ImmuneRACE study (first 160 participants) and from about 1,300 subjects provided by 6 global collaborators. Sample metadata almost always included a de-identified subject ID, COVID-19 status, age in years and sex. Where available, HLA class I and class II types were obtained from metadata supplied by the sample provider rather than from assay-based typing. General study outcomes and caveats: Clinical and demographic metadata were provided uncurated, with the amount varying by source and participant.

The immunoSEQ Assay, a bias-controlled multiplex PCR, was used to amplify TCRbeta CDR3 regions from genomic DNA. As for the original processing: Within the assay, amplification of reference gene primers was used to estimate how many nucleated cells each sample contained. Sequence reads were collapsed and filtered to measure the absolute abundance of every unique TCRbeta CDR3 rearrangement. Productive Simpson clonality was computed per sample as the square root of Simpson's diversity index over productive rearrangements. TCRdb's version of the immuneACCESS table is confined to in-frame rearrangements and falls short of the full clone set. An unresolved V gene accounts for under half of the shortfall where checked; the remainder is of unknown origin. D and trimming come from the DNA, and the V and J calls and clone size come from that table. A total of approximately 190,000 clones appear in this sample, just under 85% of them only once. The top ten constitute 6.5% to 8.5% of the sample.

The material sequenced was peripheral blood. The TCR sequence derives from a human donor with acute or convalescent COVID-19. The donor label of this sample is uncertain. The chain uses TRBV27 and TRBJ1-1; a tentative D call is TRBD1 (5 bases match). The sequenced DNA is TGTGCCAGCAGTCCAGGAGGGGTCACTGAAGCTTTCTTT. Its product reads: CASSPGGVTEAFF.